The 17 T cell receptor beta chains given below trace back to one sample, sequenced in a study of blood T cells in healthy people across ages. Combining a sample-barcoded 5' primer with a J-beta primer mix, a second PCR ran for 7 to 11 cycles. TCRdb used MiXCR to reprocess the 5' RACE reads, holding one entry per CDR3 protein. This table has 800,000 or so distinct CDR3 sequences, around 25% appearing once. A further study also used this sample, focusing on T cells of mothers and their children.

The sample consisted of blood. These receptor sequences come from a boy younger than 18 in good health.

The chain employs TRBV7-9 and TRBJ2-5; TRBD2 matches at 9 bases. The DNA end is a closer match to TRBJ2-1, so the J assignment may be wrong. CDR1 SEHNR and CDR2 FQNEAQ come from the germline V gene (reference sequence). The CDR3 loop spans 15 amino acids. CDR3: CASSSGTSNVDEQFF. CDR3 bases: TGTGCCAGCAGCTCCGGGACTAGCAACGTCGATGAGCAGTTCTTC.

This clonotype was observed a handful of times. The chain uses TRBV6-6 and TRBJ2-3; 7 bases fit TRBD1. Germline V lookup: CDR1 MNHNY, CDR2 SVGAGI (reference sequence). Germline trimming cut 7 bases from V and 1 base from J; bases unmatched to any gene: 8. CDR3 length: 15 residues. The CDR3 DNA follows: TGTGCCAGCACCCCCTGGGACAGAGGCACAGATACGCAGTATTTT. It translates to CASTPWDRGTDTQYF.

This clonotype was observed a handful of times. The CDR3: CASSYGDRGRQNIQYF. The CDR3 coding sequence is TGTGCCAGCAGTTACGGGGACAGGGGCCGGCAAAACATTCAGTACTTC. V usage is TRBV6-5 and J usage is TRBJ2-4, with TRBD1 identical over 10 bases. CDR3 length: 16 amino acids. Germline CDR1 and CDR2: MNHEY and SVGAGI. V was pared by 2 bases and J by 5 bases, with 6 bases of the junction left unmatched.

The V and J genes are TRBV20-1 and TRBJ2-1; perhaps TRBD1 as D (6 bases). The V end lost 6 bases, the J end lost 2 bases, and 17 bases lay between the germline ends. CDR3 size: 15 residues. Germline CDR1 is DFQATT and CDR2 is SNEGSKA (reference sequence). The CDR3 loop is CSAKSLDSAYNEQFF. CDR3 coding DNA: TGCAGTGCAAAATCTTTGGACAGTGCCTACAATGAGCAGTTCTTC.

This clonotype was picked up a small number of times. This rearrangement joins TRBV24-1 to TRBJ2-1; the D gene could be TRBD1 or TRBD2 (6 bases each). CDR1 and CDR2 from the germline V gene are KGHDR and SFDVKD. Trimming took 3 bases from V and 0 from J, leaving 20 bases between them. CDR3 length: 19 amino acids. The chain's CDR3 is CATSDAGQLGFSSYNEQFF. The CDR3 DNA follows: TGTGCCACCAGTGATGCGGGACAATTGGGATTCAGCTCCTACAATGAGCAGTTCTTC.

This clonotype was seen a handful of times. The chain couples TRBV12-3 or TRBV12-4 to TRBJ1-2; TRBD1 matches 11 bases. The CDR3 consists of 14 residues. J lost 3 bases, V lost 5 bases, and 2 bases had no gene match. This CDR3 reads CASSGQGAYYGYTF. CDR3 in DNA: TGTGCCAGCAGTGGACAGGGGGCATACTATGGCTACACCTTC.

The CDR3 DNA is TGTGCCAGCAGCTTAGTGTATAGCGGGGGGCCCTACGAGCAGTACTTC. Its protein is CASSLVYSGGPYEQYF. V is TRBV7-2 and J is TRBJ2-7, with 10 bases that match TRBD2. The trim removed 1 base at V and 2 bases at J, leaving 5 bases unmatched. This CDR3 has 16 amino acids. The germline V gene encodes CDR1 SGHTA and CDR2 FQGNSA.

The J gene is TRBJ2-7, the V gene TRBV20-1; 8 bases align to TRBD2. This CDR3 has 13 amino acids. V lost 6 bases and J lost 4; bases outside the gene matches: 8. CDR1 and CDR2 (germline): DFQATT, SNEGSKA (reference sequence). In nucleotides, the CDR3 is TGCAGTGCACCGGGTAGCGGGATTTACGAGCAGTACTTC. This sequence encodes CSAPGSGIYEQYF.

V is TRBV29-1 and J is TRBJ2-5; D gene ambiguous. The tail of the sequence fits TRBJ2-7 better, so the J call may be wrong. This CDR3 contains 12 residues. CDR1 is SQVTM and CDR2 is ANQGSEA in the germline V gene. CDR3 residues: CSVKGLSYEQYF. DNA of the CDR3: TGCAGCGTTAAAGGGCTCTCCTACGAGCAGTACTTC.

Only a few counts were recorded for this clonotype. The chain uses TRBV3-1 and TRBJ2-2; weak D call: TRBD2 (6 bases). The CDR3 contains 15 residues. CDR1 and CDR2 from the germline V gene are LGHDT and YNNKEL (reference sequence). V was cut by 4 bases and J by 0 bases, with 9 bases left in between. CDR3 bases: TGTGCCAGCAGCCCTCGGGACTCGAACACCGGGGAGCTGTTTTTT. Protein sequence: CASSPRDSNTGELFF.

This clonotype was counted a few times. V and J are TRBV4-3 and TRBJ2-1; TRBD1 matches at 7 bases. CDR1 is LGHNA and CDR2 is YSLEER in the germline V gene. V lost 4 bases, J lost 4 bases, and 7 bases stayed unmatched. The CDR3 length is 15 residues. The CDR3 DNA reads as TGCGCCAGCAGCCCCTCGGGACAGTTTTACAATGAGCAGTTCTTC. It is translated as CASSPSGQFYNEQFF.

The chain links TRBV6-6 to TRBJ2-5; 10 bases match TRBD2. CDR3 length: 15 residues. The trim removed 7 bases at V and 4 bases at J, leaving 9 bases unmatched. CDR1 is MNHNY and CDR2 is SVGAGI in the germline V gene (reference sequence). Here the CDR3 reads CASTGAGGPTETQYF. The CDR3, as DNA: TGTGCCAGCACGGGAGCGGGGGGGCCAACAGAGACCCAGTACTTC.

V is TRBV20-1 and J is TRBJ1-6; 7 bases map to TRBD1. After removal of 6 bases from V and 9 bases from J, the junction contained 8 bases not matched to a gene. This CDR3 is built from 13 residues. CDR1 is DFQATT, CDR2 SNEGSKA, per germline (reference sequence). The CDR3 DNA sequence: TGCAGTGCCCACGGGACAGTTAGTTCACCCCTCCACTTT. Protein sequence: CSAHGTVSSPLHF.

The chain couples TRBV5-6 to TRBJ1-2; no clear D. The germline V gene encodes CDR1 SGHDT and CDR2 YYEEEE. Trimming cost V 0 bases and J 2 bases, with 8 bases left between them. CDR3 length equals 14 residues. The DNA for the CDR3 is TGTGCCAGCAGCTTGGGTAACTGGAACTATGGCTACACCTTC. This translates into CASSLGNWNYGYTF.

Ten or more counts support this clonotype. This sequence joins TRBV7-3 and TRBJ2-3, with TRBD1 identical over 7 bases. Germline lookup yields CDR1 SGHTA and CDR2 FQGTGA. The V segment lost 4 bases and the J segment 4 bases; nucleotides outside the gene matches: 2. The CDR3 runs 13 residues. The chain's CDR3 is CASSSTGADTQYF. DNA for the CDR3: TGTGCCAGCAGCTCCACAGGGGCAGATACGCAGTATTTT.

V and J are TRBV15 and TRBJ2-7; 9 nucleotides agree with TRBD1. Germline lookup yields CDR1 LNHNV and CDR2 YYDKDF (reference sequence). V dropped 1 base and J dropped 2; count of bases not matched to a gene: 15. This CDR3 spans 19 amino acids. The DNA of the CDR3 is TGTGCCACCAGCAGAGTTCCGGGACAGGGAAACACCGTAGCCTACGAGCAGTACTTC. Its protein is CATSRVPGQGNTVAYEQYF.

This clonotype was observed a handful of times. The chain employs TRBV29-1 and TRBJ2-5; D unresolved. The J call may be faulty, since TRBJ2-1 better matches the DNA end. The germline V gene has CDR1 SQVTM and CDR2 ANQGSEA. The CDR3 loop spans 9 amino acids. The CDR3 DNA sequence: TGCAGCGTAGAGAATGAGCAGTTCTTC. It translates to CSVENEQFF.